These T cell receptor beta chains were read from a single sample in a study of blood T cell repertoires in COVID-19. Some clones are missing from TCRdb's copy, which holds only in-frame ones; the method was immunoSEQ multiplex PCR. Of roughly 210,000 clones listed, about 87% are singletons. Source material: peripheral blood. Source of these receptors: an older man with acute or convalescent COVID-19. The CDR3 runs from the conserved cysteine through the conserved F or W. A D gene is named only where the DNA matches it firmly. Some rows have no size entry. The others give once, few or many, or a class for an expanded clone.

J	V	size	D	DNA	CDR3
TRBJ1-1	TRBV6-2/TRBV6-3	.	.	TGTGCCAGCAGTACCCCACGAGGGCATAGGAACACTGAAGCTTTCTTT	CASSTPRGHRNTEAFF
TRBJ2-5	TRBV24-1	.	TRBD1	TGTGCCACCCGTTACGGGACAGGGGACCAAGAGACCCAGTACTTC	CATRYGTGDQETQYF
TRBJ1-5	TRBV6-2/TRBV6-3	.	.	TGTGCCAGCAGTTTGACCGGGAAAGGTCAGCCCCAGCATTTT	CASSLTGKGQPQHF
TRBJ2-1	TRBV5-1	.	TRBD2	TGCGCCAGCCGGACTCCCGCGGGGGGCTCCTACAATGAGCAGTTCTTC	CASRTPAGGSYNEQFF
TRBJ1-6	TRBV10-2	.	TRBD1	TGCGCCAGCTCCCGACAGGGGAATAATTCACCCCTCCACTTT	CASSRQGNNSPLHF
TRBJ1-2	TRBV7-2	few	TRBD1	TGTGCCAGCAGCCCGGGGACAGGGCATACATATGGCTACACCTTC	CASSPGTGHTYGYTF
TRBJ2-2	TRBV11-3	.	.	TGTGCCAGCAGGGATACAGGGAACACCGGGGAGCTGTTTTTT	CASRDTGNTGELFF
TRBJ1-6	TRBV10-3	.	TRBD1	TGTGCCATCAGTGGCGGGACAGGGGATAATTCACCCCTCCACTTT	CAISGGTGDNSPLHF
TRBJ1-1	TRBV6-1	few	.	TGTGCCAGCAGTCTACAGGGACAGAACACTGAAGCTTTCTTT	CASSLQGQNTEAFF
TRBJ2-7	TRBV11-2	.	.	TGTGCCAGCAGCATTACAGGGTTTGAGCAGTACTTC	CASSITGFEQYF
TRBJ1-5	TRBV6-5	once	.	TGTGCCAGCAGTCCAGGGCTGTATCAGCCCCAGCATTTT	CASSPGLYQPQHF
TRBJ1-1	TRBV29-1	.	.	TGCAGCGCCCGGCGGGTTTATGACACTGAAGCTTTCTTT	CSARRVYDTEAFF
TRBJ2-3	TRBV7-9	.	TRBD1	TGTGCCAGCAGCTACGGGACAGGTGAAACAGATACGCAGTATTTT	CASSYGTGETDTQYF
TRBJ1-3	TRBV5-1	.	TRBD1	TGCGCCAGCAGCTTGGGCGGGACAGGTGGAAACACCATATATTTT	CASSLGGTGGNTIYF
TRBJ2-1	TRBV7-9	.	TRBD1	TGTGCCAGCAGCTTAGGGGACAGGTACGGCTATGAGCAGTTCTTC	CASSLGDRYGYEQFF
TRBJ1-6	TRBV7-3	.	TRBD1	TGTGCCAGCAGCTTAAGGGACAGGGGATTTTCACCCCTCCACTTT	CASSLRDRGFSPLHF
TRBJ2-1	TRBV28	.	TRBD2	TGTGCCAGCAGTTCCCGACTTCGGCTAGCGGGCCGCCTCAATGAGCAGTTCTTC	CASSSRLRLAGRLNEQFF
TRBJ2-2	TRBV3-1/TRBV3-2	.	.	TGTGCCAGCCGAGGCTCGAACACCGGGGAGCTGTTTTTT	CASRGSNTGELFF
TRBJ1-1	TRBV3-1/TRBV3-2	.	TRBD1	TGTGCCAGCAGCCAAGAGGGACAGATGAACACTGAAGCTTTCTTT	CASSQEGQMNTEAFF
TRBJ1-6	TRBV30	.	.	TGTGCCTGGAGTCAGACCGCGGGGAGTTCACCCCTCCACTTT	CAWSQTAGSSPLHF
TRBJ1-6	TRBV5-4	.	TRBD1	TGTGCCAGCAGCAGGGACAGGGTTGATAATTCACCCCTCCACTTT	CASSRDRVDNSPLHF
TRBJ1-1	TRBV5-1	few	.	TGCGCCAGCAGCGCGACCGGGGACACTGAAGCTTTCTTT	CASSATGDTEAFF
TRBJ1-1	TRBV3-1/TRBV3-2	.	.	TGTGCCAGCAGCCCCCAGCCACAGGGTTACACTGAAGCTTTCTTT	CASSPQPQGYTEAFF
TRBJ2-2	TRBV6-1	.	.	TGTGCCAGCAGTGATACTTCGAACACCGGGGAGCTGTTTTTT	CASSDTSNTGELFF
TRBJ2-3	TRBV7-3	.	.	TGTGCCAGCAGCTTCGATGGGCGCACAGATACGCAGTATTTT	CASSFDGRTDTQYF
TRBJ2-3	TRBV2	.	.	TGTGCCAGCAGTGTGAGACAGGTCACAGATACGCAGTATTTT	CASSVRQVTDTQYF
TRBJ2-6	TRBV28	.	TRBD2	TGTGCCAGCAGTGTACGACGACTAGCGCGCCGACCCTCTGGGGCCAACGTCCTGACTTTC	CASSVRRLARRPSGANVLTF
TRBJ1-3	TRBV7-9	once	TRBD1	TGTGCCAGCAGCTCGTTACAGGGGGACGGTTACACCATATATTTT	CASSSLQGDGYTIYF
TRBJ1-5	TRBV2	.	TRBD1	TGTGCCAGCAGGGGACAGGGGACTCAGCCCCAGCATTTT	CASRGQGTQPQHF
TRBJ2-2	TRBV10-3	.	.	TGTGCCATCAGCGGGACTGATACCGGGGAGCTGTTTTTT	CAISGTDTGELFF